These 21 T cell receptor beta chains were sequenced from one sample in a study of cytomegalovirus exposure and HLA in healthy donors. PCR amplification relied on 60 Vbeta primers (plus 13 Jbeta primers). Clones were read by immunoSEQ multiplex PCR, and TCRdb kept only the in-frame ones, dropping some. Of 210,000 or so clones listed, almost 80% were seen once; the top ten hold roughly 2%. Sequencing was performed on PBMCs. These receptors were taken from a young man in good health and CMV-seronegative.

Of note for this clone: At one of its ends the junction is not consistent with the germline gene, which may arise from a read error. This rearrangement joins TRBV7-7 to TRBJ2-5, with 10 bases lining up with TRBD2. Germline V gene lookup returns CDR1 SSHAT and CDR2 FNYEAQ (reference sequence). CDR3 length: 16 amino acids. Here the CDR3 DNA reads TGTGCTAGCAGCCCCGGACTAGCGGTCCTCCAAGAGACCCAGTACTTC. Encoded protein: CASSPGLAVLQETQYF.

V and J are TRBV4-2 and TRBJ2-7; D unclear. V was pared by 0 bases and J by 3 bases, with 9 bases between. From germline, CDR1 is LGHNA and CDR2 YNFKEQ. The CDR3 sequence is 14 residues long. This CDR3 is CASSQDLGHYEQYF. In DNA, the CDR3 is TGTGCCAGCAGCCAAGATTTGGGCCACTACGAGCAGTACTTC.

The rearrangement links TRBV5-6 to TRBJ1-2; D not resolved. Trimming left V 0 bases short and J 6 bases short, with 15 bases between. Germline-derived CDR1 and CDR2 are SGHDT and YYEEEE. The CDR3 consists of 15 residues. The CDR3, as DNA: TGTGCCAGCAGCTTGGTGGGTCCGGGGAGGCATGGCTACACCTTC. The encoded protein is CASSLVGPGRHGYTF. Filled out from reference TRBV5-6 and TRBJ1-2, the complete variable domain reads DAGVTQSPTHLIKTRGQQVTLRCSPKSGHDTVSWYQQALGQGPQFIFQYYEEEERQRGNFPDRFSGHQFPNYSSELNVNALLLGDSALYLCASSLVGPGRHGYTFGSGTRLTVV.

CDR3 sequence reads: CASSYGGTSTDTQYF. Here the CDR3 DNA reads TGTGCCAGCAGTTACGGTGGGACTAGCACAGATACGCAGTATTTT. The J gene is TRBJ2-3, the V gene TRBV6-5, with a tentative D call TRBD2 (6 bases). The CDR3 is 15 amino acids. Between the trimmed V and J ends, which lost 2 bases and 0 bases, there was a span of 9 bases. CDR1 is MNHEY, CDR2 SVGAGI, per germline.

The chain carries TRBV28 and TRBJ2-2; 7 nucleotides align to TRBD2. The length of the CDR3 is 15 residues. From germline, CDR1 is MDHEN and CDR2 SYDVKM. The V segment lost 2 bases and the J segment 4 bases; nucleotides outside the gene matches: 4. The CDR3: CASSLAGVATGELFF. In DNA form, the CDR3 reads TGTGCCAGCAGTTTAGCGGGAGTAGCCACCGGGGAGCTGTTTTTT.

This chain uses TRBV7-3 with TRBJ1-4; possibly TRBD1 for D (6 bases). Germline lookup yields CDR1 SGHTA and CDR2 FQGTGA. This CDR3 spans 15 amino acids. V lost 5 bases, J lost 6 bases, and 16 bases lay in between. CDR3 region: CASSPGTSGDEKLFF. DNA for the CDR3: TGTGCCAGCAGCCCCGGGACATCCGGGGATGAAAAACTGTTTTTT.

This clone was detected a few times. The chain has TRBV6-5 and TRBJ1-1, with D perhaps TRBD1 (5 bases). Germline values: CDR1 MNHEY, CDR2 SVGAGI. The CDR3 sequence is 13 residues long. V lost 5 bases, J lost 1 base, and 8 bases lay in between. CDR3 residues: CASSPRENTEAFF. DNA of the CDR3: TGTGCCAGCAGTCCCAGGGAGAACACTGAAGCTTTCTTT.

The rearrangement uses TRBV4-3 and TRBJ2-3, with 8 bases fitting TRBD2. This CDR3 has 16 residues. CDR1 is LGHNA, CDR2 YSLEER, per germline. Trimming removed 0 bases from V and 5 bases from J; junction bases left unmatched: 7. CDR3 nucleotides: TGCGCCAGCAGCCAAGAATCACCAGCGGGGGTAGATACGCAGTATTTT. Amino acids: CASSQESPAGVDTQYF.

The V and J genes are TRBV19 and TRBJ2-5; 14 nucleotides align to TRBD2. Germline V gives CDR1 LNHDA, CDR2 SQIVND (reference sequence). V lost 5 bases, J lost 5 bases, and 4 bases stayed unmatched. The CDR3 spans 15 residues. CDR3 in amino acids: CASSLGTSGSETQYF. The CDR3 nucleotides are TGTGCCAGTAGTCTAGGGACTAGCGGGAGTGAGACCCAGTACTTC.

V is TRBV9 and J is TRBJ2-3; 7 positions agree with TRBD2. J gave up 2 bases and V 0 bases, and 3 bases lay outside the gene matches. This CDR3 spans 15 amino acids. CDR1 and CDR2 (germline): SGDLS, YYNGEE. The DNA for the CDR3 is TGTGCCAGCAGCGTAGTCGGGGGGAACACAGATACGCAGTATTTT. It encodes CASSVVGGNTDTQYF.

There are a few counts of this clone. This chain joins TRBV5-8 and TRBJ1-2; the match to TRBD1 covers 10 bases. Losses at the gene ends were 4 bases for V and 5 bases for J; bases not matched to a gene: 5. Germline CDR1 SGHTS, CDR2 YDEGEE. There are 14 residues in the CDR3. CDR3 bases: TGTGCCAGCAGCCCCCGGGACAGGGGATATGGCTACACCTTC. It codes for CASSPRDRGYGYTF. Looking up the rest from reference TRBV5-8 and TRBJ1-2 gives the full variable domain: EAGVTQSPTHLIKTRGQQATLRCSPISGHTSVYWYQQALGLGLQFLLWYDEGEERNRGNFPPRFSGRQFPNYSSELNVNALELEDSALYLCASSPRDRGYGYTFGSGTRLTVV.

In DNA, the CDR3 is TGTGCCAGCAGCGGAGACAGGGGGCAATCCTATAATTCACCCCTCCACTTT. Its translation is CASSGDRGQSYNSPLHF. The V call is TRBV5-6, the J call TRBJ1-6, with 10 bases lining up with TRBD1. Looked up from germline, CDR1 is SGHDT and CDR2 is YYEEEE. The J segment lost 1 base and the V segment lost 4 bases, leaving 5 bases of the junction unmatched. The CDR3 sequence is 17 residues long. The variable domain in full, with the rest retrieved from reference TRBV5-6 and TRBJ1-6, is DAGVTQSPTHLIKTRGQQVTLRCSPKSGHDTVSWYQQALGQGPQFIFQYYEEEERQRGNFPDRFSGHQFPNYSSELNVNALLLGDSALYLCASSGDRGQSYNSPLHFGNGTRLTVT.

The rearrangement links TRBV2 to TRBJ2-1; D uncertain. Trimming took 6 bases from V and 0 from J, leaving 21 bases between them. The CDR3 totals 18 residues. Looked up from germline, CDR1 is SNHLY and CDR2 is FYNNEI. CDR3 region: CASRARGTHSSSYNEQFF. The CDR3 DNA sequence: TGTGCCAGCAGGGCCCGAGGAACACATAGTAGCTCCTACAATGAGCAGTTCTTC. Supplemented by reference TRBV2 and TRBJ2-1, the full variable domain reads EPEVTQTPSHQVTQMGQEVILRCVPISNHLYFYWYRQILGQKVEFLVSFYNNEISEKSEIFDDQFSVERPDGSNFTLKIRSTKLEDSAMYFCASRARGTHSSSYNEQFFGPGTRLTVL.

The chain couples TRBV19 to TRBJ1-1; 7 bases are shared with TRBD1. The CDR3 has 14 amino acids. The ends lost 3 bases at V and 1 base at J; junction bases unmatched: 2. CDR1 and CDR2 (germline): LNHDA, SQIVND (reference sequence). CDR3 DNA: TGTGCCAGTAGTATCGACAGGGAGAACACTGAAGCTTTCTTT. Protein sequence: CASSIDRENTEAFF.

Regarding this clone: At one end the junction does not follow the germline gene, possibly because of a read error. The rearrangement joins TRBV27 to TRBJ2-7, with D perhaps matching TRBD1 (6 bases). The V gene's germline CDR1 is MNHEY and CDR2 SMNVEV (reference sequence). The CDR3 has 18 residues. CDR3 sequence: CASSISRRDTASSYEQYF. The CDR3 coding sequence is TGTGCCAGCAGTATATCCCGCAGGGACACGGCAAGCTCCTACGAGCAGTACTTC.

The chain combines TRBV2 with TRBJ2-5, with 10 bases aligning to TRBD1. The J call may be in error: the DNA end matches TRBJ2-7 better. The CDR3 has 14 amino acids. The germline CDR1 and CDR2 sequences are SNHLY and FYNNEI. In DNA, the CDR3 is TGTGCCAGCAGTGGGGGACAGGGGAAAGGCGAGCAGTACTTC. Encoded protein: CASSGGQGKGEQYF.

Regarding this clone: Other DNA sequences in this sample translate to the same CDR3. V usage is TRBV7-3 and J usage is TRBJ2-5; TRBD2 might be the D (6 bases). Germline V gene sequence: CDR1 SGHTA, CDR2 FQGTGA. V lost 2 bases, J lost 4 bases, and 8 bases lay in between. The CDR3 has 13 amino acids. The CDR3 coding sequence is TGTGCCAGCAGCTTATCCGGGGGAGAGACCCAGTACTTC. Translating it yields CASSLSGGETQYF.

A single count supports this clone. This chain uses TRBV19 with TRBJ2-7, with 14 nucleotides matching TRBD2. V trimming: 7 bases; J trimming: 7 bases; junction bases outside the gene matches: 6. The CDR3 covers 14 residues. Germline CDR1 and CDR2: LNHDA and SQIVND (reference sequence). This CDR3 reads CASKGTSGSREQYF. In DNA, the CDR3 is TGTGCCAGTAAAGGGACTAGCGGGAGCAGGGAGCAGTACTTC. The whole variable domain, filled in from reference TRBV19 and TRBJ2-7, reads DGGITQSPKYLFRKEGQNVTLSCEQNLNHDAMYWYRQDPGQGLRLIYYSQIVNDFQKGDIAEGYSVSREKKESFPLTVTSAQKNPTAFYLCASKGTSGSREQYFGPGTRLTVT.

The chain carries TRBV5-4 and TRBJ2-1; 7 bases are a match to TRBD2. V dropped 7 bases and J dropped 0; count of bases not matched to a gene: 4. The CDR3 totals 14 residues. In germline, CDR1 is SGHNT, CDR2 YYREEE (reference sequence). The CDR3 DNA sequence: TGTGCCAGCCGGGGGGTCAGCTCCTACAATGAGCAGTTCTTC. This translates into CASRGVSSYNEQFF.

This clone occurred a few times. V is TRBV4-3 and J is TRBJ2-4; 7 bases match TRBD1. CDR3 size: 15 residues. J gave up 0 bases and V 2 bases, and 1 base lay outside the gene matches. The germline V gene has CDR1 LGHNA and CDR2 YSLEER. The DNA for the CDR3 is TGCGCCAGCAGCCAAAACAGGGGAGCCAAAAACATTCAGTACTTC. It yields the protein CASSQNRGAKNIQYF.

This sequence joins TRBV5-4 and TRBJ1-2; D is unresolved. The CDR3 is made up of 13 amino acids. CDR1 SGHNT and CDR2 YYREEE come from the germline V gene (reference sequence). Trimming took off 2 bases at V and 1 base at J, with 6 bases between the two ends. CDR3 protein: CASSFQDNYGYTF. Written as DNA, the CDR3 is TGTGCCAGCAGCTTTCAGGATAACTATGGCTACACCTTC.